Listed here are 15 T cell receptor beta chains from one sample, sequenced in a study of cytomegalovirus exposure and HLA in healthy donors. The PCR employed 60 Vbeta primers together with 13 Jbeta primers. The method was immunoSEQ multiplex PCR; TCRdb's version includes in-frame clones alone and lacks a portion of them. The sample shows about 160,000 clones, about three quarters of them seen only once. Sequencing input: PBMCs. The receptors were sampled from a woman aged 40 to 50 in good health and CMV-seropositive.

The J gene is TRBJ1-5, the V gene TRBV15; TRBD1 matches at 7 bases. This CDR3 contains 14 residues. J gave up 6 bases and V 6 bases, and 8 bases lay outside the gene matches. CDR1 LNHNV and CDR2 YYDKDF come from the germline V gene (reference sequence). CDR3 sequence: CATSLDRLGQPQHF. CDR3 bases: TGTGCCACCAGTCTGGACAGGCTTGGTCAGCCCCAGCATTTT.

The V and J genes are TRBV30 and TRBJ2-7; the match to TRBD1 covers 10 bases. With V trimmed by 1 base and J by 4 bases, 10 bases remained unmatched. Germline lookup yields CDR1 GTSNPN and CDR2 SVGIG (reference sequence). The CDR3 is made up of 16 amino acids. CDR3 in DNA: TGTGCCTGGAGTGGGGGGCGGGGACAGGGGCGATACGAGCAGTACTTC. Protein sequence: CAWSGGRGQGRYEQYF.

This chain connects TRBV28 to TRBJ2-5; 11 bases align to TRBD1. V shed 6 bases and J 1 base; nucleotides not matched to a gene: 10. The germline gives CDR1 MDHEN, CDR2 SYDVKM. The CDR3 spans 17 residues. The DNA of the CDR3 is TGTGCCAGCAGACGGACAGGGGGCGGGCCGATCCAAGAGACCCAGTACTTC. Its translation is CASRRTGGGPIQETQYF.

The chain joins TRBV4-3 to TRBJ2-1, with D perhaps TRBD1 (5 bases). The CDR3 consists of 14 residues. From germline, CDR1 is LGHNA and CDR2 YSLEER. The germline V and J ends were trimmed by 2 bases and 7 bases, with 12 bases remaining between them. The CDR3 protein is CASSQPDSLNEQFF. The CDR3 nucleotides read TGCGCCAGCAGCCAACCTGACAGTCTGAATGAGCAGTTCTTC.

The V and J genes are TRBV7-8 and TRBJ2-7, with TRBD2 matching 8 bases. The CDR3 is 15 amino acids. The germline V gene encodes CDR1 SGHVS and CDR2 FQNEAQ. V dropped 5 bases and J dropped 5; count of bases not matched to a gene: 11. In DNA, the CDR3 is TGTGCCAGCAGCCCCCCCGCGAGCGGGAGTGACGAGCAGTACTTC. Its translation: CASSPPASGSDEQYF.

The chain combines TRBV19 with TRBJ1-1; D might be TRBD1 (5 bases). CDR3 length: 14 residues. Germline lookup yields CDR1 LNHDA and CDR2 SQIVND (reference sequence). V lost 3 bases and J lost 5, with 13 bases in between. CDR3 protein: CASSIRAEYTEAFF. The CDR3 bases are TGTGCCAGTAGTATCAGGGCAGAATATACTGAAGCTTTCTTT.

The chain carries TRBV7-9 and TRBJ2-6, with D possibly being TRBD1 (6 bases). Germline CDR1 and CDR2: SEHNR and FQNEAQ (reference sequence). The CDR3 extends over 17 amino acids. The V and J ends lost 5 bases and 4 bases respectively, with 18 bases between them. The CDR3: CASSPRQVGRGANVLTF. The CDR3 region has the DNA TGTGCCAGCAGCCCACGACAGGTCGGCCGCGGGGCCAACGTCCTGACTTTC.

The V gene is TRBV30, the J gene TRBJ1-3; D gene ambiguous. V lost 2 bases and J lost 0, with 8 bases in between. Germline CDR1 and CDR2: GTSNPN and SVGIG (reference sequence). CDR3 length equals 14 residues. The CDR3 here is CAWSPLSSGNTIYF. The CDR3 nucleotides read TGTGCCTGGAGTCCCCTTAGCTCTGGAAACACCATATATTTT.

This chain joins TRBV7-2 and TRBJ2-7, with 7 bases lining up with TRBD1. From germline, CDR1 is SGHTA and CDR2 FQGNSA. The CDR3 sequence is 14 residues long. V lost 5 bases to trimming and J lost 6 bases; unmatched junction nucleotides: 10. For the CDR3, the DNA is TGTGCCAGCAGCCAAGGGGGCCCTCCAGGCGAGCAGTACTTC. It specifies CASSQGGPPGEQYF.

The CDR3 DNA sequence: TGTGCCAGCAGCTTGTCTCTGGGGGCCTATGGCTACACCTTC. Translation: CASSLSLGAYGYTF. The chain carries TRBV5-6 and TRBJ1-2, with a possible D match to TRBD1 (6 bases). The CDR3 is 14 residues long. V was shortened by 1 base and J by 4 bases, with 11 bases between the two germline ends. Germline V gene sequence: CDR1 SGHDT, CDR2 YYEEEE. Together with reference TRBV5-6 and TRBJ1-2, the CDR3 gives the full variable domain: DAGVTQSPTHLIKTRGQQVTLRCSPKSGHDTVSWYQQALGQGPQFIFQYYEEEERQRGNFPDRFSGHQFPNYSSELNVNALLLGDSALYLCASSLSLGAYGYTFGSGTRLTVV.

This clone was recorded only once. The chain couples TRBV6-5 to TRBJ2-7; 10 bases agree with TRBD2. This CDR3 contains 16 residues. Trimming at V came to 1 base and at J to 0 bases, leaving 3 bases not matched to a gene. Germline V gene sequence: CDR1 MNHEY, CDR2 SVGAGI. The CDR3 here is CASSYLLAGSSYEQYF. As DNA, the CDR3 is TGTGCCAGCAGTTACTTACTAGCGGGAAGCTCCTACGAGCAGTACTTC.

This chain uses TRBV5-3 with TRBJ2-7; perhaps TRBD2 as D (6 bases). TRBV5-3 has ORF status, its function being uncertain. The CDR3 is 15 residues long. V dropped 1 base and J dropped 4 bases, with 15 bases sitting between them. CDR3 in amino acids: CARSLHGGEVYEQYF. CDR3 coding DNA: TGTGCCAGAAGCTTGCACGGGGGAGAAGTTTACGAGCAGTACTTC.

The CDR3 nucleotides are TGTGCCAGTAGTATTGGCCGGGTCGAAGAGACCCAGTACTTC. Encoded protein: CASSIGRVEETQYF. The rearrangement joins TRBV19 to TRBJ2-5, with D hard to call. Germline lookup yields CDR1 LNHDA and CDR2 SQIVND (reference sequence). V dropped 3 bases and J dropped 3 bases, with 11 bases sitting between them. This CDR3 is built from 14 residues.

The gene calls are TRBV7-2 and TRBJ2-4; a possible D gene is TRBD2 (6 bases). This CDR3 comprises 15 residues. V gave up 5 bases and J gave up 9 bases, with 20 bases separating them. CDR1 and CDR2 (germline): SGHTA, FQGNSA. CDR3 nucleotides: TGTGCCAGCAGCCTATCCCCGGGGACTGGGTCCATTCAGTACTTC. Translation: CASSLSPGTGSIQYF.

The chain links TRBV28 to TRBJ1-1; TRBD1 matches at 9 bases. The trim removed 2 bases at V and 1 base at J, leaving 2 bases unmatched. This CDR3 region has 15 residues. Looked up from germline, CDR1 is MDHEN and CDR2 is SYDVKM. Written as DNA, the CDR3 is TGTGCCAGCAGTTTAACAGGGGGCAAGAACACTGAAGCTTTCTTT. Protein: CASSLTGGKNTEAFF.